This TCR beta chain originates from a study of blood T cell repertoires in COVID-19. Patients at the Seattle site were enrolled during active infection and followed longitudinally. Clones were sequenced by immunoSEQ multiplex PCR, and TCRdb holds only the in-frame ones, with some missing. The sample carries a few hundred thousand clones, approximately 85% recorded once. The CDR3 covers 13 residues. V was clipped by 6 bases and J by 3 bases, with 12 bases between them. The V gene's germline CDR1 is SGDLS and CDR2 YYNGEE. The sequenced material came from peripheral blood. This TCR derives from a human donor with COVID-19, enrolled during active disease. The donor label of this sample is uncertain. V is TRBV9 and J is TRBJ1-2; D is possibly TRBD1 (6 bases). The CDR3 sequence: CASNRTEDYGYTF. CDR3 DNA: TGTGCCAGCAACAGGACAGAGGACTATGGCTACACCTTC.